This T cell receptor (beta chain) was profiled in a study of vaccination effects on CD4 cells after COVID-19. Findings of the study overall: The study enrolled few convalescent patients and sampled no early post-infection timepoints. By a late point after vaccination, infection- and vaccine-induced clones had shrunk markedly through clonal contraction.

The protocol was immunoSEQ multiplex PCR, while the TCRdb copy is restricted to in-frame clones and leaves out a portion. The sample contains roughly 42,000 clones, 55% to 75% of which appear only once. CD4+ T cells specific for antigen were expanded with viral peptide pools by the ViraFEST assay before sequencing. Culture proceeded for under twelve days, and CD4+ T cells were then isolated. Nobody among the vaccine recipients had prior SARS-CoV-2 infection (nucleocapsid antibodies were negative). Peptides at roughly 10 ug/ml and IL-2 at around 9.3 IU/ml were added to two million PBMC per well. Both day 3 and day 7 saw half the medium replaced with IL-2 medium. This clone was recorded only once. The target antigen is unknown. The clonotype was recovered from a human donor who received a COVID-19 vaccine. This specimen consisted of CD4+ T cells from PBMCs cultured with HCoV-OC43 spike peptides, obtained before COVID-19 vaccination. As to subset: HCoV-OC43 spike overlapping peptide pool stimulation.

The CDR3 sequence is CASSQETGTGQRGYTF. The CDR3 nucleotides are TGTGCCAGCAGTCAAGAAACCGGGACAGGGCAACGGGGCTACACCTTC. This sequence joins TRBV6-1 and TRBJ1-2, with TRBD1 identical over 9 bases. The length of the CDR3 is 16 residues. CDR1 is MNHNS and CDR2 is SASEGT in the germline V gene. Trimming at V came to 5 bases and at J to 8 bases, leaving 15 bases not matched to a gene.